This TCR beta chain was sequenced during a study of early T cells in non-severe SARS-CoV-2 infection listed by TCRdb under 2021. About the full investigation: Because TCR sequencing was done on bulk RNA from unsorted whole blood, the alpha and beta chains could not be paired.

The germline V gene sets CDR1 to MGHRA and CDR2 to YSYEKL. The CDR3 starts with the cysteine, ends with the phenylalanine, and has 14 residues. The retained sequence is limited to the CDR3, 42 bases, with the frame set at the first base. A case-control design nested within a healthcare worker cohort in London, UK, was used, with weekly nasopharyngeal swab PCR tests and blood sampling performed. Healthcare workers were enrolled in the week of the UK lockdown, from 23 to 31 March 2020, and were followed every week for up to roughly 15 weeks. General findings and caveats noted by the study authors: Matching against VDJdb was skewed toward anti-spike CD8 responses, likely underestimated virus-specific expansions, and missed private and CD4 specificities.

Receptor amplification or capture employed 5' RACE. The sequencer listed for this sample is NextSeq 500. The TCR library protocol attached unique molecular identifiers to individual cDNA molecules to correct for sequencing error and PCR bias. Both TCR alpha and beta chains were sequenced, and tight co-correlation was observed between alpha and beta sequence abundances in each sample. In the paper's pipeline: Decombinator V4 was used to perform V gene, J gene and CDR3 annotation of TCR sequences. Expanded TCRs were defined as changing significantly between any two time points under a Poisson model with p below 0.0001. TCR abundances were normalised to the total number of TCRs sequenced per sample and expressed as counts per million. MAIT TCRs were defined by TRAV1-2 paired with TRAJ12, TRAJ20 or TRAJ33, and iNKT TCRs by TRAV10 paired with TRAJ18. VDJdb, accessed 1 November 2021, was searched for CMV, EBV and SARS-CoV-2 annotated TCRs, excluding TCRs annotated for multiple antigens. The raw public data were reprocessed by TCRdb itself: fastp quality trimming at Q25, MiXCR clonotype calling, in-frame beta chains only. Entries are consolidated by CDR3 protein sequence, retaining the most common genes and DNA. The V and J calls reflect TCRdb's pipeline rather than the authors' work. The sample table lists 30,000 to 40,000 distinct CDR3 sequences, 4.6% of them with a count of one. Under 20% of the sample rests with the top ten.

As to this clonotype: The antigen it recognizes is unknown. At one end, the junction sequence differs from germline, possibly due to a read error.

Sequenced material: whole blood. Recombination connected TRBV4-1 to TRBJ1-4; 9 middle bases align to TRBD1. The receptor comes from an adult who was a healthcare worker with PCR-confirmed SARS-CoV-2 infection or an uninfected control (not recorded which). The DNA is TGCGCCAGCAGCCTGGGACAGGGAGATGAAAAACTGCTTTTT. It specifies CASSLGQGDEKLLF.